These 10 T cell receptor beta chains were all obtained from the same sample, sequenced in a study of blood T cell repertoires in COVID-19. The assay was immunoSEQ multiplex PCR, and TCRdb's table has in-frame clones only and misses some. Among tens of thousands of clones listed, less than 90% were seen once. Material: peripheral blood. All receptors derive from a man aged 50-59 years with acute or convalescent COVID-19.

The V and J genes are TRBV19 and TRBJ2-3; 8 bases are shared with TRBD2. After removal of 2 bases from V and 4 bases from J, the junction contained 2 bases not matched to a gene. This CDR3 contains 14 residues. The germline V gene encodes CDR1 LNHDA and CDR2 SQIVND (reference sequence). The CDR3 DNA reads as TGTGCCAGTAGTATATCGGGAGGGCCAGATACGCAGTATTTT. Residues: CASSISGGPDTQYF.

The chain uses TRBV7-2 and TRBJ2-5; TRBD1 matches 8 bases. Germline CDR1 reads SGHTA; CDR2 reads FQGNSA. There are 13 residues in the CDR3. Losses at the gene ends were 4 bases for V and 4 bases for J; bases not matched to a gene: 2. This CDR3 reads CASSSRGRETQYF. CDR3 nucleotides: TGTGCCAGCAGCTCCAGGGGGCGAGAGACCCAGTACTTC.

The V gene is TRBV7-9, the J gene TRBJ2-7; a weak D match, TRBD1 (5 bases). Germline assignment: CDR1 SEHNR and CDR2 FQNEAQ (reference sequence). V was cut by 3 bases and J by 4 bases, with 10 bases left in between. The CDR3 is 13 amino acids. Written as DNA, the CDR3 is TGTGCCAGCAGCTTGGGGCAGGAGTACGAGCAGTACTTC. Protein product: CASSLGQEYEQYF.

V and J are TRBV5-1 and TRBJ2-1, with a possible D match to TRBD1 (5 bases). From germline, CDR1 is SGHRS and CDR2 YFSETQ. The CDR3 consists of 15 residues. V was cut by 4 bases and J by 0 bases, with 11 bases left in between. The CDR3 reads CASSLGVDSYNEQFF. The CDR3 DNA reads TGCGCCAGCAGCCTAGGGGTCGACTCCTACAATGAGCAGTTCTTC.

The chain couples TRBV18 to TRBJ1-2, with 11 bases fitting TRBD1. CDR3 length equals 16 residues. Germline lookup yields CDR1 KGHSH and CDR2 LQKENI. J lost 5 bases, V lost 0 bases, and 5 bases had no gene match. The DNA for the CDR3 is TGTGCCAGCTCACCACCCGGACAGGGGGCTAGGTATGGCTACACCTTC. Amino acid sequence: CASSPPGQGARYGYTF.

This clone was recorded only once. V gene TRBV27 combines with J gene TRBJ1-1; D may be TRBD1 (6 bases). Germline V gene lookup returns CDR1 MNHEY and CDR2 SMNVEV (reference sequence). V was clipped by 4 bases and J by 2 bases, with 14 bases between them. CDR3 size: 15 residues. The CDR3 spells CASSSGGAGNTEAFF. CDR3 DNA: TGTGCCAGCAGTTCGGGGGGGGCGGGAAACACTGAAGCTTTCTTT.

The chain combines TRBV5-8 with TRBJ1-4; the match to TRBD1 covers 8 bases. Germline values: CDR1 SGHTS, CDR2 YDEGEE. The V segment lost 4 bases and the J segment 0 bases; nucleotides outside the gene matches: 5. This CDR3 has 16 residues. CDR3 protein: CASSPGTGATNEKLFF. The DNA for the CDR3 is TGTGCCAGCAGCCCCGGGACAGGAGCAACTAATGAAAAACTGTTTTTT.

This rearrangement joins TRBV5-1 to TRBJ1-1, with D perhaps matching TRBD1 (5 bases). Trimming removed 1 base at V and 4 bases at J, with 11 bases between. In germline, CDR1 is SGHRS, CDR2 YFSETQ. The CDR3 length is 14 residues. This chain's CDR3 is CASSLPGIPTEAFF. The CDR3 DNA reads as TGCGCCAGCAGCTTGCCAGGGATTCCCACTGAAGCTTTCTTT.

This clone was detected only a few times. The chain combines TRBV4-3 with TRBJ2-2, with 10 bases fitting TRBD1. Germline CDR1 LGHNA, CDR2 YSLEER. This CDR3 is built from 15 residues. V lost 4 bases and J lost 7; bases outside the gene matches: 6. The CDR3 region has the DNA TGCGCCAGCAGCCCGTTGACAGGGGGCTTCGGGGAGCTGTTTTTT. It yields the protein CASSPLTGGFGELFF.

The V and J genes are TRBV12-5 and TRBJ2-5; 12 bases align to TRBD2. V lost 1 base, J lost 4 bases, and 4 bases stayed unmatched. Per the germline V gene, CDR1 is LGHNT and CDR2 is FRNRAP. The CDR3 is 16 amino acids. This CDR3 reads CASGLGASGRGETQYF. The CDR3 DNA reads TGTGCTAGTGGTTTGGGAGCTAGCGGGAGGGGAGAGACCCAGTACTTC.